These 27 T cell receptor beta chains originate from one sample sequenced in a study of CD8 T cells in ankylosing spondylitis. TCRdb re-derived calls from the 5' RACE reads in MiXCR, one entry per CDR3 protein. The data show 150,000 to 200,000 distinct CDR3 sequences, about a sixth seen once. The sample consisted of blood, either unsorted or a sorted T cell fraction (not recorded which). The receptors were sampled from a male donor with ankylosing spondylitis or in good health (not recorded which).

CDR3 DNA sequence: TGTGCCAGCAGACCCCGACAGGGGGAGACCCAGTACTTC. This gives the protein CASRPRQGETQYF. The chain joins TRBV6-6 to TRBJ2-5; 8 bases are shared with TRBD1. This CDR3 has 13 residues. CDR1 and CDR2 from the germline V gene are MNHNY and SVGAGI (reference sequence). Losses at the gene ends were 6 bases for V and 5 bases for J; bases not matched to a gene: 5.

This clonotype was detected only once. The V and J genes are TRBV20-1 and TRBJ2-3, with D perhaps TRBD1 (6 bases). V was shortened by 1 base and J by 0 bases, with 11 bases between the two germline ends. Looked up from germline, CDR1 is DFQATT and CDR2 is SNEGSKA (reference sequence). This CDR3 region has 15 residues. The CDR3 here is CSARGAGVSTDTQYF. The CDR3 DNA is TGCAGTGCTAGAGGCGCAGGGGTGAGCACAGATACGCAGTATTTT.

This clonotype was counted only a few times. V gene TRBV19 combines with J gene TRBJ2-1, with D possibly TRBD2 on 6 matching bases. CDR1 and CDR2 (germline): LNHDA, SQIVND (reference sequence). V dropped 4 bases and J dropped 9 bases, with 13 bases sitting between them. This CDR3 is built from 13 residues. CDR3 residues: CASSKLEGSEQFF. CDR3 coding DNA: TGTGCCAGTAGTAAACTGGAGGGAAGTGAGCAGTTCTTC.

The CDR3 loop reads CASSPREISNQPQHF. The DNA for the CDR3 is TGTGCCAGCAGCCCGAGGGAGATTAGCAATCAGCCCCAGCATTTT. The chain couples TRBV5-5 to TRBJ1-5, with D unresolved. Germline V CDR1 and CDR2: SGHKS, YYEKEE (reference sequence). Trimming took 4 bases from V and 0 from J, leaving 11 bases between them. CDR3 length: 15 amino acids.

The chain couples TRBV29-1 to TRBJ2-1; 13 nucleotides align to TRBD2. The CDR3 spans 19 residues. J gave up 5 bases and V 6 bases, and 19 bases lay outside the gene matches. From germline, CDR1 is SQVTM and CDR2 ANQGSEA. The CDR3 protein is CSVAGTSGTDQAYNNEQFF. The CDR3 DNA sequence: TGCAGCGTCGCTGGGACTAGCGGGACCGATCAGGCTTACAACAATGAGCAGTTCTTC.

This clonotype was found a few times. A clone one base away is much larger, so this may be a read error. In DNA, the CDR3 is TGTGCCTCCAGCAGAACACCGGGGAACACTGAAGCTTTCTTT. Its translation is CASSRTPGNTEAFF. The chain employs TRBV15 and TRBJ1-1; D is uncertain. The CDR3 consists of 14 residues. Germline V gene data show CDR1 as LNHNV and CDR2 as YYDKDF (reference sequence). The full variable domain, its missing parts supplied by reference TRBV15 and TRBJ1-1, is DAMVIQNPRYQVTQFGKPVTLSCSQTLNHNVMYWYQQKSSQAPKLLFHYYDKDFNNEADTPDNFQSRRPNTSFCFLDIRSPGLGDTAMYLCASSRTPGNTEAFFGQGTRLTVV.

Concerning this clonotype itself: A much larger clonotype is one base distant, so this may be a read error. The rearrangement links TRBV6-6 to TRBJ2-1; D unresolved. The CDR3 runs to 13 residues. Per the germline V gene, CDR1 is MNHNY and CDR2 is SVGAGI (reference sequence). CDR3 residues: CASTTTSYNELFF. DNA for the CDR3: TGTGCCAGCACCACGACCTCCTACAATGAGCTGTTCTTC.

The genes are TRBV5-5 and TRBJ2-3; TRBD1 is a possible D gene (5 bases). This CDR3 spans 16 amino acids. Germline values: CDR1 SGHKS, CDR2 YYEKEE (reference sequence). Trimming shortened V by 1 base and J by 2 bases, and 14 bases separated the two germline ends. Written as DNA, the CDR3 is TGTGCCAGCAGCTTGCCGGCAGGGTCGTTCACAGATACGCAGTATTTT. Its protein product is CASSLPAGSFTDTQYF.

This clonotype has a count of ten or more. The chain is built from TRBV4-1 and TRBJ1-1; D is unresolved. The germline V gene encodes CDR1 MGHRA and CDR2 YSYEKL. The V end lost 5 bases, the J end lost 1 base, and 11 bases lay between the germline ends. The CDR3 totals 14 residues. The DNA of the CDR3 is TGCGCCAGCAGCACCGAGCGGACGAACACTGAAGCTTTCTTT. Protein product: CASSTERTNTEAFF.

This clonotype showed up many times. This chain connects TRBV28 to TRBJ1-1, with D perhaps TRBD1 (5 bases). Germline CDR1 MDHEN, CDR2 SYDVKM. The CDR3 totals 13 residues. V lost 2 bases and J 7 bases, leaving 11 bases between the germline ends. Written as DNA, the CDR3 is TGTGCCAGCAGTTTAAGGGCCAGGGATGAAGCTTTCTTT. Translating it yields CASSLRARDEAFF.

The J gene is TRBJ2-4, the V gene TRBV23-1, with D maybe TRBD2 (5 bases). TRBV23-1 is an open reading frame whose function is uncertain. The CDR3 has 17 residues. The V end lost 6 bases, the J end lost 3 bases, and 21 bases lay between the germline ends. CDR3 loop: CASSRVVGSSDKNIQYF. In DNA, the CDR3 is TGCGCCAGCAGCCGGGTCGTGGGGAGCAGCGACAAAAACATTCAGTACTTC.

The V gene is TRBV5-1, the J gene TRBJ1-3; D not certain. V was trimmed by 4 bases and J by 8 bases, leaving 13 bases between them. Germline CDR1 and CDR2: SGHRS and YFSETQ. The CDR3 spans 13 residues. The CDR3 loop is CASSETDLDTIYF. CDR3 coding DNA: TGCGCCAGCAGCGAAACGGACCTGGACACCATATATTTT.

A few counts support this clonotype. V gene TRBV7-2 combines with J gene TRBJ2-1; 13 bases match TRBD2. The junction had 4 bases not matched to a gene; V was cut back by 0 bases and J by 2 bases. The CDR3 loop spans 18 amino acids. Per germline, CDR1 SGHTA and CDR2 FQGNSA. The DNA of the CDR3 is TGTGCCAGCAGCTTAGCGGGGACTAGCGGGACCGCCTACAATGAGCAGTTCTTC. Protein product: CASSLAGTSGTAYNEQFF.

In its sample, this clonotype was seen a few times. The rearrangement uses TRBV28 and TRBJ2-2, with 7 bases identical to TRBD1. The CDR3 loop spans 15 amino acids. Trimming cost V 3 bases and J 4 bases; bases outside gene matches: 5. CDR1 is MDHEN and CDR2 is SYDVKM in the germline V gene. The CDR3 DNA reads TGTGCCAGCAGTTTGGGACAGATCTTCACCGGGGAGCTGTTTTTT. It encodes CASSLGQIFTGELFF.

This clonotype was recorded at least ten times. The V call is TRBV6-1, the J call TRBJ2-7, with 12 nucleotides matching TRBD2. Germline lookup yields CDR1 MNHNS and CDR2 SASEGT. The CDR3 spans 13 residues. CDR3 sequence (DNA): TGTGCTTCTGGACTAGCGGGGCTATACGAGCAGTACTTC. Translating it yields CASGLAGLYEQYF.

This clonotype was recorded a few times. The V gene is TRBV10-3, the J gene TRBJ2-7, with a possible D match to TRBD1 (5 bases). The CDR3 spans 12 residues. CDR1 and CDR2 (germline): ENHRY, SYGVKD. V was trimmed by 4 bases and J by 6 bases, leaving 10 bases between them. CDR3 protein: CAISGQTTEQYF. The CDR3 nucleotides are TGTGCCATCAGTGGACAGACAACCGAGCAGTACTTC.

The chain carries TRBV12-5 and TRBJ2-2; 7 nucleotides align to TRBD1. The CDR3 is 19 amino acids. Trimming cost V 2 bases and J 0 bases; bases outside gene matches: 12. CDR1 is LGHNT and CDR2 is FRNRAP in the germline V gene. The CDR3: CASGLYPRVQGANTGELFF. The CDR3 DNA is TGTGCTAGTGGTTTGTATCCCAGGGTGCAGGGGGCGAACACCGGGGAGCTGTTTTTT.

V is TRBV12-3 or TRBV12-4 and J is TRBJ2-2, with a weak D call TRBD1 (6 bases). CDR3 size: 14 residues. V was cut by 5 bases and J by 3 bases, with 10 bases left in between. DNA of the CDR3: TGTGCCAGCAGTCCGGACAGTTACACCGGGGAGCTGTTTTTT. This gives the protein CASSPDSYTGELFF.

This clonotype was detected ten times or more. This chain links TRBV5-1 with TRBJ2-3; D gene unclear. The CDR3 loop spans 14 amino acids. Germline assignment: CDR1 SGHRS and CDR2 YFSETQ. With 0 bases removed from V and 2 bases from J, the gap between germline ends came to 7 bases. The CDR3 loop is CASSLGSSTDTQYF. The CDR3 nucleotides read TGCGCCAGCAGCTTGGGGTCATCCACAGATACGCAGTATTTT.

This clonotype has at least ten counts. V gene TRBV20-1 combines with J gene TRBJ2-1, with D uncertain. The CDR3 covers 11 residues. Germline V gene sequence: CDR1 DFQATT, CDR2 SNEGSKA (reference sequence). V lost 3 bases, J lost 10 bases, and 10 bases lay in between. The CDR3 loop reads CSASLTREQFF. CDR3 in DNA: TGCAGTGCTAGTTTGACCCGGGAGCAGTTCTTC.

This chain joins TRBV28 and TRBJ2-1, with TRBD2 matching over 13 bases. Losses at the gene ends were 5 bases for V and 8 bases for J; bases not matched to a gene: 9. The CDR3 totals 16 residues. Germline lookup yields CDR1 MDHEN and CDR2 SYDVKM. This chain's CDR3 is CASSALTSGRQDEQFF. CDR3 in DNA: TGTGCCAGCAGTGCCTTGACTAGCGGGAGGCAGGATGAGCAGTTCTTC.

The chain recombines TRBV30 with TRBJ2-3; 10 nucleotides line up with TRBD2. V shed 7 bases and J 2 bases; nucleotides not matched to a gene: 12. This CDR3 has 16 amino acids. CDR1 is GTSNPN and CDR2 is SVGIG in the germline V gene (reference sequence). The CDR3 here is CAFAPLSGRATDTQYF. The CDR3 nucleotides read TGTGCCTTCGCACCCCTGAGCGGGAGGGCCACAGATACGCAGTATTTT.

This clonotype was seen more than once but under ten times. The chain employs TRBV20-1 and TRBJ2-7; 14 bases are shared with TRBD2. This CDR3 has 18 amino acids. The germline V gene encodes CDR1 DFQATT and CDR2 SNEGSKA (reference sequence). Unmatched junction bases numbered 9, after V lost 0 bases and J lost 2 bases. CDR3 coding DNA: TGCAGTGCTAGAGAATTAAGCGGGACTAGCGGGAGTCCCTACGAGCAGTACTTC. Translation: CSARELSGTSGSPYEQYF.

This clonotype showed up many times. The V call is TRBV7-8, the J call TRBJ2-5; 7 bases line up with TRBD1. Germline V gives CDR1 SGHVS, CDR2 FQNEAQ. The CDR3 length is 14 residues. J lost 2 bases, V lost 4 bases, and 4 bases had no gene match. In DNA, the CDR3 is TGTGCCAGCAGCTCGACAGGGTCGCAAGAGACCCAGTACTTC. Protein sequence: CASSSTGSQETQYF.

This clonotype was recorded many times. This chain connects TRBV10-3 to TRBJ2-1; the match to TRBD1 covers 8 bases. This CDR3 is built from 13 residues. Germline assignment: CDR1 ENHRY and CDR2 SYGVKD. The junction had 9 bases not matched to a gene; V was cut back by 10 bases and J by 7 bases. In DNA, the CDR3 is TGTGCCACACTGGACAGGGCTCAAAATGAGCAGTTCTTC. This translates into CATLDRAQNEQFF.

This clonotype was picked up many times. CDR3 in DNA: TGTGCCAGCAGCCCGGGACAGGGGATTTACAATGAGCAGTTCTTC. This gives the protein CASSPGQGIYNEQFF. The rearrangement uses TRBV11-2 and TRBJ2-1; 10 bases agree with TRBD1. Trimming removed 5 bases from V and 4 bases from J; junction bases left unmatched: 5. Germline V lookup: CDR1 SGHAT, CDR2 FQNNGV. The CDR3 extends over 15 amino acids.

This clonotype was counted at least ten times. The CDR3, as DNA: TGTGCCAGCAGTTTAAGGGACAACCAAGAGACCCAGTACTTC. It encodes CASSLRDNQETQYF. The V gene is TRBV28, the J gene TRBJ2-5; tentatively, D is TRBD1 (6 bases). V dropped 2 bases and J dropped 0 bases, with 7 bases sitting between them. Germline V CDR1 and CDR2: MDHEN, SYDVKM. The CDR3 loop spans 14 amino acids.